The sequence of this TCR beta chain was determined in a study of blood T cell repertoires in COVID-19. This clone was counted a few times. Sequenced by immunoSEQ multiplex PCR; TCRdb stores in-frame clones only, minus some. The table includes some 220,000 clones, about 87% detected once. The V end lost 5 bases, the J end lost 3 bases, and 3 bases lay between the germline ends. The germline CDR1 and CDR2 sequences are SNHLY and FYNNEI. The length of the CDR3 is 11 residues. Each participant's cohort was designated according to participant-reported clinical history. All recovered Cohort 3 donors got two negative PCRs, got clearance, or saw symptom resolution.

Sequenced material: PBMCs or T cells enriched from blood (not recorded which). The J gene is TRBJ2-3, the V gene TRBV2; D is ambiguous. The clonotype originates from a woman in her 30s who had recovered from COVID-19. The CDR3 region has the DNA TGTGCCAGCAGTACAACAGATACGCAGTATTTT. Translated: CASSTTDTQYF.